This is a list of T cell receptor beta chains from one sample in a study of blood T cell repertoires in COVID-19. TCRdb's copy holds only in-frame clones and misses some; the assay was immunoSEQ multiplex PCR. The table records tens of thousands of clones, 75% to 90% of them present only once. Sequencing input: peripheral blood. The receptor set was obtained from a man aged 25-45 years with acute or convalescent COVID-19. The conserved cysteine and the conserved F or W are not part of the CDR3 here.

len,j_gene,v_gene,CDR3aa
13,TRBJ1-1,TRBV6-6,ASSYPQGVNTEAF
15,TRBJ1-2,TRBV3-1/TRBV3-2,ASSQEGGIIGNYGYT
12,TRBJ1-5,TRBV6-5,ASSYGPLNQPQH
14,TRBJ2-1,TRBV2,ASSEAFSGTGKGQF
12,TRBJ2-1,TRBV5-6,ASSLAGSYNEQF
11,TRBJ1-5,TRBV30,ASSGQSNQPQH
11,TRBJ2-1,TRBV10-3,AIFDGSDNEQF
13,TRBJ1-2,TRBV9,ASSSTRGERYGYT
10,TRBJ1-2,TRBV30,ASSDRGYGYT
11,TRBJ2-1,TRBV5-4,ASSRAQGSEQF
12,TRBJ2-3,TRBV2,ASRIADQTDTQY
13,TRBJ1-6,TRBV2,ASQRDMSYNSPLH
13,TRBJ1-6,TRBV14,ASSGPLRGNSPLH
14,TRBJ2-1,TRBV7-9,ASSLRLAGPYNEQF
18,TRBJ2-5,TRBV13,ASSLRRTRTSGRAGETQY
13,TRBJ1-4,TRBV6-6,ASRHPGQGGEKLF
10,TRBJ1-1,TRBV2,ASSETNTEAF